This T cell receptor (beta chain) was identified in a study of blood T cell repertoires in COVID-19 (dated by TCRdb to 2018 to 2021). Some background on the complete study: Samples from collaborators originated in the United States, Italy and Spain and spanned both the acute and convalescent phases of COVID-19. The material from the prospective study consisted of cDNA or gDNA derived from T cells, B-cell-depleted T cells, or PBMCs. Subjects who had been exposed to COVID-19, were actively infected with it, or had recovered from it provided the deeply sampled blood TCRbeta repertoires that made up the dataset. The repertoires were released in a freely available public database meant as a resource for research on the immune response to SARS-CoV-2. The samples were drawn from the first 160 participants of the ongoing ImmuneRACE study and from 1,200 or so subjects provided by 6 global collaborators. The sample metadata nearly always contained a de-identified subject ID, COVID-19 status, age in years and sex. Where HLA class I and class II types were available, the types were taken from metadata supplied by the sample provider, not from assay-based typing. On the study overall, not on this receptor specifically: The amount of clinical and demographic metadata varied by source and participant and was provided uncurated.

Participants in the prospective study were aged 18 to 89 years, lived in some 24 United States geographic areas, and enrolled through a virtual design. In the prospective study, participants were assigned to cohorts based on the clinical history participants reported in a screening survey and a study questionnaire. For ImmuneRACE Cohort 3, a participant was defined as recovered based on two consecutive negative NP/OP PCR tests, clearance by a healthcare professional, or resolution of symptoms. Mobile phlebotomists in the prospective study collected whole blood, serum and a nasopharyngeal or oropharyngeal swab from every participant. Participants in the prospective study had the option to provide additional blood draws and questionnaires over a 2-month period. Blood samples from the prospective study were shipped frozen or at room temperature prior to DNA extraction. The immunoSEQ Assay, a bias-controlled multiplex PCR, was used to amplify TCRbeta CDR3 regions from genomic DNA. The authors processed their data as follows. Nucleated cell counts per sample were estimated from amplification of reference gene primers within the assay. To quantify the absolute abundance of each unique TCRbeta CDR3 rearrangement, sequence reads were collapsed and filtered. For each sample, productive Simpson clonality was calculated as the square root of Simpson's diversity index over productive rearrangements. TCRdb limited this immuneACCESS table to in-frame rearrangements with V and J called. A share of clones is missing; checked studies link under half to unresolved V genes, and the rest is unexplained. The V and J calls and clone size are taken from that table; D and trimming were inferred from the DNA. The sample data list 150,000 to 200,000 clones, and around 80% of these were observed just once. The ten largest clones take up nearly 8% of the sample.

With regard to this clone: Its antigen specificity is not known. It has no much larger one-base neighbor in the sample; base qualities were not kept.

The germline V gene (reference sequence) provides CDR1 LNHNV and CDR2 YYDKDF. The junction carries 10 bases between V and J, which are trimmed by 1 base and 6 bases respectively. The CDR3 sequence holds 14 residues, the cysteine and phenylalanine included. Left in the record is the CDR3 DNA by itself, 42 bases read in frame from the first base. The sequence derives from a woman aged 45-60 years who had recovered from COVID-19. Recombination joined TRBV15 with TRBJ1-5, with the identity of the D gene unclear. Sequencing was done on a sample of PBMCs or T cells enriched from blood (not recorded which). The nucleotide sequence is TGTGCCACCAGCAGAGGGAGGGAGGGTCAGCCCCAGCATTTT. This translates into CATSRGREGQPQHF.